This is a list of T cell receptor beta chains from one sample in a study of blood T cell repertoires in COVID-19. Profiling relied on immunoSEQ multiplex PCR, and the TCRdb table lists in-frame clones only, not all of them. This repertoire shows hundreds of thousands of clones, 75% to 90% found once; its top ten account for less than 1.5%. Sequencing was carried out using PBMCs or T cells enriched from blood (not recorded which). The receptors come from a man aged 25-45 years who had recovered from COVID-19. Both conserved end residues are part of each CDR3. The order of the fields is D gene, V gene, clone size, J gene, CDR3 DNA, CDR3 protein. D genes are given only for firm matches. Rows give clone size only sometimes, using once, few, many, or a class for an expanded clone.

d_gene: TRBD2
v_gene: TRBV18
abundance: -
j_gene: TRBJ2-1
CDR3nt: TGTGCCAGCTCACCAGCTAGCGGGAGTCGTGTTGAGCAGTTCTTC
CDR3aa: CASSPASGSRVEQFF

d_gene: TRBD1
v_gene: TRBV30
abundance: once
j_gene: TRBJ1-2
CDR3nt: TGTGCCTGGAGGGGACCGACAGGGGGCGCGGACTATGGCTACACCTTC
CDR3aa: CAWRGPTGGADYGYTF

d_gene: TRBD1
v_gene: TRBV7-9
abundance: -
j_gene: TRBJ1-4
CDR3nt: TGTGCCAGCAGCTTACCCCGGACAGGGGCGGGAGAAAAACTGTTTTTT
CDR3aa: CASSLPRTGAGEKLFF

d_gene: -
v_gene: TRBV19
abundance: -
j_gene: TRBJ1-3
CDR3nt: TGTGCCAGTAGTACCATACAGGGCCCTGGAAACACCATATATTTT
CDR3aa: CASSTIQGPGNTIYF

d_gene: -
v_gene: TRBV18
abundance: -
j_gene: TRBJ1-1
CDR3nt: TGTGCCAGCTCCCTTGGGGGAGGGGTGAACACTGAAGCTTTCTTT
CDR3aa: CASSLGGGVNTEAFF

d_gene: -
v_gene: TRBV5-4
abundance: -
j_gene: TRBJ2-7
CDR3nt: TGTGCCAGCAGCTTGGGCCGGGACAAGAGCTCCTACGAGCAGTACTTC
CDR3aa: CASSLGRDKSSYEQYF

d_gene: -
v_gene: TRBV2
abundance: -
j_gene: TRBJ2-7
CDR3nt: TGTGCCAGCAGTGACATACCCTTTAGACAGGTCTCCTACGAGCAGTACTTC
CDR3aa: CASSDIPFRQVSYEQYF

d_gene: TRBD1
v_gene: TRBV7-2
abundance: few
j_gene: TRBJ1-4
CDR3nt: TGTGCCAGCAGCCCCGGGACAGTAAATGAAAAACTGTTTTTT
CDR3aa: CASSPGTVNEKLFF

d_gene: TRBD2
v_gene: TRBV6-5
abundance: -
j_gene: TRBJ2-2
CDR3nt: TGTGCCAGCAAACTAGCGGGGGGTCCCGGGGAGCTGTTTTTT
CDR3aa: CASKLAGGPGELFF

d_gene: TRBD1
v_gene: TRBV19
abundance: few
j_gene: TRBJ2-7
CDR3nt: TGTGCCAGTAGTAGGACAGGTCCAGGGCTCTACGAGCAGTACTTC
CDR3aa: CASSRTGPGLYEQYF

d_gene: -
v_gene: TRBV28
abundance: -
j_gene: TRBJ1-5
CDR3nt: TGTGCCAGCAGAGCAGGGCCCCAGGGCAATCAGCCCCAGCATTTT
CDR3aa: CASRAGPQGNQPQHF

d_gene: -
v_gene: TRBV5-4
abundance: -
j_gene: TRBJ2-5
CDR3nt: TGTGCCAGCAGCTTCGGGAGACAGGGAAAGGAAGAGACCCAGTACTTC
CDR3aa: CASSFGRQGKEETQYF

d_gene: -
v_gene: TRBV6-1
abundance: -
j_gene: TRBJ1-2
CDR3nt: TGTGCCAGCACACCGACAGATCGGGGCTACACCTTC
CDR3aa: CASTPTDRGYTF

d_gene: TRBD1
v_gene: TRBV6-1
abundance: -
j_gene: TRBJ2-7
CDR3nt: TGTGCCAGCAGTGAAGCCCCCCGGGACAGGGATGAGCAGTACTTC
CDR3aa: CASSEAPRDRDEQYF

d_gene: TRBD1
v_gene: TRBV10-1
abundance: -
j_gene: TRBJ1-1
CDR3nt: TGCGCCAGCAGAGAGACAGGGCGGACTGAAGCTTTCTTT
CDR3aa: CASRETGRTEAFF

d_gene: -
v_gene: TRBV19
abundance: -
j_gene: TRBJ1-2
CDR3nt: TGTGCCAGTAGTATCCCGGATGGCTACACCTTC
CDR3aa: CASSIPDGYTF

d_gene: -
v_gene: TRBV28
abundance: few
j_gene: TRBJ1-5
CDR3nt: TGTGCCAGCAGTTTTTTAGGGAGAAAGAGTAGCAATCAGCCCCAGCATTTT
CDR3aa: CASSFLGRKSSNQPQHF

d_gene: -
v_gene: TRBV21-1
abundance: -
j_gene: TRBJ2-5
CDR3nt: TGTGCCAGCAGCAAAAAGTCTGAGGGCAGGGGTAAAGAGACCCAGTACTTC
CDR3aa: CASSKKSEGRGKETQYF

d_gene: -
v_gene: TRBV24-1
abundance: -
j_gene: TRBJ1-2
CDR3nt: TGTGCCACCAGTGATTCCGGAATAGGTCTTGGGCTGGATGGCTACACCTTC
CDR3aa: CATSDSGIGLGLDGYTF

d_gene: -
v_gene: TRBV7-8
abundance: -
j_gene: TRBJ1-6
CDR3nt: TGTGCCAGCAGCTTAGGGGGTCGAGGGAAAGCATGGAATTCACCCCTCCACTTT
CDR3aa: CASSLGGRGKAWNSPLHF

d_gene: -
v_gene: TRBV18
abundance: -
j_gene: TRBJ2-2
CDR3nt: TGTGCCAGCTCACCGTTCGGGTTTACATATTCCCCCGGGGAGCTGTTTTTT
CDR3aa: CASSPFGFTYSPGELFF

d_gene: -
v_gene: TRBV28
abundance: -
j_gene: TRBJ1-5
CDR3nt: TGTGCCAGCTTACCGGGACACAGCAATCAGCCCCAGCATTTT
CDR3aa: CASLPGHSNQPQHF

d_gene: -
v_gene: TRBV15
abundance: once
j_gene: TRBJ2-7
CDR3nt: TGTGCCACCAGCAAGGACAGTCCCTACGAGCAGTACTTC
CDR3aa: CATSKDSPYEQYF

d_gene: -
v_gene: TRBV5-1
abundance: -
j_gene: TRBJ1-5
CDR3nt: TGCGCCAGCAGGGACAGTATGGATCAGCCCCAGCATTTT
CDR3aa: CASRDSMDQPQHF

d_gene: -
v_gene: TRBV7-9
abundance: many
j_gene: TRBJ1-1
CDR3nt: TGTGCCAGCAGCTTAACAGAGGGCACTGAAGCTTTCTTT
CDR3aa: CASSLTEGTEAFF

d_gene: TRBD1
v_gene: TRBV27
abundance: -
j_gene: TRBJ2-7
CDR3nt: TGTGCCAGCAGTTTCTCCGGGACAGGGAACGAGCAGTACTTC
CDR3aa: CASSFSGTGNEQYF

d_gene: TRBD2
v_gene: TRBV10-3
abundance: -
j_gene: TRBJ2-3
CDR3nt: TGTGCCATCAGTGACCTGACTAGCGGGAGGGCCGTAACGCAGTATTTT
CDR3aa: CAISDLTSGRAVTQYF

d_gene: TRBD2
v_gene: TRBV5-1
abundance: -
j_gene: TRBJ2-2
CDR3nt: TGCGCCAGCAGCTTGGCAGGACTAGCGGGAACCGGGGAGCTGTTTTTT
CDR3aa: CASSLAGLAGTGELFF

d_gene: -
v_gene: TRBV19
abundance: -
j_gene: TRBJ1-2
CDR3nt: TGTGCCAGTAGTATAGGTCTCGCAAGCGGCTACACCTTC
CDR3aa: CASSIGLASGYTF

d_gene: -
v_gene: TRBV6-5
abundance: -
j_gene: TRBJ1-3
CDR3nt: TGTGCCAGCATCCGGGGTCACACCATATATTTT
CDR3aa: CASIRGHTIYF

d_gene: TRBD2
v_gene: TRBV5-1
abundance: -
j_gene: TRBJ2-7
CDR3nt: TGCGCCAGCAGCTTCAGCCTCGGGGGACTAGGATACGAGCAGTACTTC
CDR3aa: CASSFSLGGLGYEQYF

d_gene: -
v_gene: TRBV21-1
abundance: -
j_gene: TRBJ2-7
CDR3nt: TGTGCCAGCAGCAAGAGACAGGATGATGTGGTGCCCCACGAGCAGTACTTC
CDR3aa: CASSKRQDDVVPHEQYF

d_gene: TRBD1
v_gene: TRBV7-9
abundance: -
j_gene: TRBJ1-1
CDR3nt: TGTGCCAGCTGGAGACAGGGGAGCACTGAAGCTTTCTTT
CDR3aa: CASWRQGSTEAFF

d_gene: -
v_gene: TRBV6-2/TRBV6-3
abundance: -
j_gene: TRBJ2-5
CDR3nt: TGTGCCAGCAGTTACTCTTTAACGGCGGAGGAGACCCAGTACTTC
CDR3aa: CASSYSLTAEETQYF

d_gene: TRBD2
v_gene: TRBV3-1/TRBV3-2
abundance: -
j_gene: TRBJ2-7
CDR3nt: TGTGCCAGCAGCCAAGATAAGTCTAGCGGGGGAACCCTAACCTACGAGCAGTACTTC
CDR3aa: CASSQDKSSGGTLTYEQYF

d_gene: -
v_gene: TRBV7-2
abundance: -
j_gene: TRBJ2-1
CDR3nt: TGTGCCAGCAGCTTAGACATCAATGAGCAGTTCTTC
CDR3aa: CASSLDINEQFF

d_gene: -
v_gene: TRBV7-9
abundance: few
j_gene: TRBJ2-2
CDR3nt: TGTGCCAGCAGTTCCACAGCCACCGGGGAGCTGTTTTTT
CDR3aa: CASSSTATGELFF

d_gene: -
v_gene: TRBV25-1
abundance: -
j_gene: TRBJ1-2
CDR3nt: TGTGCCAGCAGTGAATGGGTGGGGGGTGGCTACACCTTC
CDR3aa: CASSEWVGGGYTF

d_gene: -
v_gene: TRBV25-1
abundance: -
j_gene: TRBJ1-4
CDR3nt: TGTGCCAGCAGTACAGTTTCAGGGGCTCATGAAAAACTGTTTTTT
CDR3aa: CASSTVSGAHEKLFF

d_gene: -
v_gene: TRBV6-2/TRBV6-3
abundance: -
j_gene: TRBJ1-1
CDR3nt: TGTGCCAGCAGTTTCTCGTCTAACCCGGGACTGGGCACTGAAGCTTTCTTT
CDR3aa: CASSFSSNPGLGTEAFF

d_gene: TRBD1
v_gene: TRBV6-5
abundance: few
j_gene: TRBJ2-7
CDR3nt: TGTGCCAGCAGTTACTCCGCCGCACAGGGGTACTACGAGCAGTACTTC
CDR3aa: CASSYSAAQGYYEQYF

d_gene: TRBD1
v_gene: TRBV5-4
abundance: -
j_gene: TRBJ1-4
CDR3nt: TGTGCCAGCAGCTTGGACGGCAGGGGGATTAATGAAAAACTGTTTTTT
CDR3aa: CASSLDGRGINEKLFF

d_gene: -
v_gene: TRBV7-9
abundance: -
j_gene: TRBJ1-2
CDR3nt: TGTGCCAGCAGCTTCAAGGGGAACTATGGCTACACCTTC
CDR3aa: CASSFKGNYGYTF

d_gene: TRBD2
v_gene: TRBV10-3
abundance: -
j_gene: TRBJ2-1
CDR3nt: TGTGCCACGGGGCGATCGGCTAGCGGGAGGGCCGACCCTGCCAATGAGCAGTTCTTC
CDR3aa: CATGRSASGRADPANEQFF

d_gene: -
v_gene: TRBV19
abundance: -
j_gene: TRBJ1-1
CDR3nt: TGTGCCAGTAGTATCTCAGGGGAAACTGAAGCTTTCTTT
CDR3aa: CASSISGETEAFF

d_gene: -
v_gene: TRBV4-3
abundance: -
j_gene: TRBJ2-2
CDR3nt: TGCGCCAGCAGCCAAGACAGGGTCGACACCGGGGAGCTGTTTTTT
CDR3aa: CASSQDRVDTGELFF

d_gene: -
v_gene: TRBV25-1
abundance: -
j_gene: TRBJ2-1
CDR3nt: TGTGCCAGCAGTGAATACTCCGGGGGGCAAAGGGACAATGAGCAGTTCTTC
CDR3aa: CASSEYSGGQRDNEQFF

d_gene: -
v_gene: TRBV11-2
abundance: few
j_gene: TRBJ1-3
CDR3nt: TGTGCCAGCAGTGCCCTAGGAAACACCATATATTTT
CDR3aa: CASSALGNTIYF

d_gene: -
v_gene: TRBV3-1/TRBV3-2
abundance: -
j_gene: TRBJ1-1
CDR3nt: TGTGCCAGCAGCCAAGATTGGGCAGGGCTGAACACTGAAGCTTTCTTT
CDR3aa: CASSQDWAGLNTEAFF

d_gene: -
v_gene: TRBV5-1
abundance: -
j_gene: TRBJ2-1
CDR3nt: TGCGCCAGCAAGGAGGCCATTAACAATGAGCAGTTCTTC
CDR3aa: CASKEAINNEQFF

d_gene: -
v_gene: TRBV19
abundance: -
j_gene: TRBJ1-5
CDR3nt: TGTGCCAGTAGTATTTACAGGAGCAGCAATCAGCCCCAGCATTTT
CDR3aa: CASSIYRSSNQPQHF

d_gene: -
v_gene: TRBV6-1
abundance: -
j_gene: TRBJ1-2
CDR3nt: TGTGCCAGCAGTGAAGCGCCTCGGGAGGCCTCTGTTCGAAGGACCTTC
CDR3aa: CASSEAPREASVRRTF

d_gene: TRBD2
v_gene: TRBV3-1/TRBV3-2
abundance: -
j_gene: TRBJ2-5
CDR3nt: TGTGCCAGCAGCCAAGATTATCCGGGACTAGCCACTCATGAAAAACCAGAGACCCAGTACTTC
CDR3aa: CASSQDYPGLATHEKPETQYF

d_gene: -
v_gene: TRBV2
abundance: -
j_gene: TRBJ2-1
CDR3nt: TGTGCCACCGATAATGTCGGGGTAGCCCCCAATGAGCAGTTCTTC
CDR3aa: CATDNVGVAPNEQFF

d_gene: -
v_gene: TRBV7-2
abundance: -
j_gene: TRBJ2-3
CDR3nt: TGTGCCAGCTCACGTCGTGGGAGTGCAGATACGCAGTATTTT
CDR3aa: CASSRRGSADTQYF

d_gene: -
v_gene: TRBV10-2
abundance: -
j_gene: TRBJ2-3
CDR3nt: TGCGCCAGCAGGGCAAGTAGGGGTATTCCAGATACGCAGTATTTT
CDR3aa: CASRASRGIPDTQYF